This T cell receptor beta chain derives from a study of early T cells in non-severe SARS-CoV-2 infection. This clonotype was seen once. The antigen remains unidentified. Trimming shortened V by 0 bases and J by 0 bases, and 7 bases separated the two germline ends. Looked up from germline, CDR1 is SGHRS and CDR2 is YFSETQ. CDR3 size: 14 residues. Molecules of cDNA were individually given unique molecular identifiers that were attached to them. Each CDR3 protein gets one entry after TCRdb re-called the 5' RACE reads with MiXCR. The sample lists some 30,000 distinct CDR3 sequences, roughly 6.6% occurring once. General study findings and limits: Comparison of clonotypes with VDJdb favored anti-spike CD8 responses while missing private and CD4 specificities.

The chain recombines TRBV5-1 with TRBJ2-7; D is unclear. This TCR came from an adult who was a healthcare worker with PCR-confirmed SARS-CoV-2 infection or an uninfected control (not recorded which). Sequenced: whole blood. As DNA, the CDR3 is TGCGCCAGCAGCTTGGAAGTCAGCTCCTACGAGCAGTACTTC. Amino acids: CASSLEVSSYEQYF.